Each of the 23 T cell receptor beta chains below was sequenced from the same sample in a study of OX40 agonist ivuxolimab in advanced cancers. Profiled with immunoSEQ multiplex PCR; TCRdb holds only in-frame clones, not every one. The sample has approximately 44,000 clones, around 80% seen once; the top ten hold around 2.5%. Sequences were derived from CD4+ or CD8+ T cells sorted from blood, sampled in a trial of the OX40 agonist ivuxolimab. The receptors were gathered from an adult with an advanced solid tumor such as melanoma, head and neck, liver or kidney cancer.

This clone has a handful of counts. The chain is built from TRBV13 and TRBJ1-6; D not resolved. CDR3 length: 12 amino acids. Between the trimmed V and J ends, which lost 3 bases and 5 bases, there was a span of 2 bases. Germline V gene sequence: CDR1 PRHDT, CDR2 FYEKMQ (reference sequence). The CDR3 DNA follows: TGTGCCAGCAGCTTCGATAATTCACCCCTCCACTTT. This codes for CASSFDNSPLHF.

This chain links TRBV5-1 with TRBJ2-3; the match to TRBD2 covers 8 bases. This CDR3 has 16 amino acids. Trimming removed 7 bases from V and 3 bases from J; junction bases left unmatched: 13. Per germline, CDR1 SGHRS and CDR2 YFSETQ. The CDR3 nucleotides are TGCGCCAGCGCCTCACGGGGGGGGCGTGGGACAGATACGCAGTATTTT. It translates to CASASRGGRGTDTQYF.

This sequence joins TRBV18 and TRBJ2-1; D uncertain. V was clipped by 8 bases and J by 8 bases, with 16 bases between them. Germline V gives CDR1 KGHSH, CDR2 LQKENI. This CDR3 comprises 13 residues. In nucleotides, the CDR3 is TGTGCCAGCGTCCTAGACCCCAGAGATGAGCAGTTCTTC. Translated, it gives CASVLDPRDEQFF.

The chain joins TRBV18 to TRBJ1-1; 8 positions match TRBD1. With V trimmed by 5 bases and J by 5 bases, 10 bases remained unmatched. Germline assignment: CDR1 KGHSH and CDR2 LQKENI. This CDR3 has 15 amino acids. DNA for the CDR3: TGTGCCAGCTCAGCTTCTAGACAGGGGAATACTGAAGCTTTCTTT. Translating it yields CASSASRQGNTEAFF.

As concerns this clone: At one end, the junction sequence differs from germline, possibly due to a read error. V gene TRBV15 combines with J gene TRBJ2-3, with no clear D. The CDR3 length is 13 residues. Per germline, CDR1 LNHNV and CDR2 YYDKDF (reference sequence). The CDR3 DNA follows: TGTGCCACCAAATCTCCAAGCATAGATACGCAGTATTTT. This encodes CATKSPSIDTQYF. Filled out from reference TRBV15 and TRBJ2-3, the complete variable domain reads DAMVIQNPRYQVTQFGKPVTLSCSQTLNHNVMYWYQQKSSQAPKLLFHYYDKDFNNEADTPDNFQSRRPNTSFCFLDIRSPGLGDTAMYLCATKSPSIDTQYFGPGTRLTVL.

The J gene is TRBJ2-2, the V gene TRBV10-3; D perhaps matches TRBD1 (6 bases). CDR3 length equals 13 residues. Germline values: CDR1 ENHRY, CDR2 SYGVKD. Trimming removed 7 bases from V and 3 bases from J, with 9 bases in between. CDR3 DNA: TGTGCCATCACAGGGGCTTACACCGGGGAGCTGTTTTTT. Amino acid sequence: CAITGAYTGELFF.

The CDR3 DNA reads as TGTGCCAGCAGTGAACAGGCCAGGTCGGGGAACGAGCAGTACTTC. Translation: CASSEQARSGNEQYF. The chain couples TRBV2 to TRBJ2-7, with D possibly being TRBD2 (5 bases). CDR1 SNHLY and CDR2 FYNNEI come from the germline V gene. This CDR3 has 15 residues. V was pared by 2 bases and J by 5 bases, with 16 bases between.

This chain links TRBV15 with TRBJ2-1; 11 nucleotides agree with TRBD2. V was pared by 3 bases and J by 1 base, with 11 bases of the junction left unmatched. Germline V gene lookup returns CDR1 LNHNV and CDR2 YYDKDF (reference sequence). This CDR3 is built from 19 residues. The CDR3 DNA is TGTGCCACCAGCAGCTTGACTTTAGCGGGAGGGCGGTCCTACAATGAGCAGTTCTTC. This translates into CATSSLTLAGGRSYNEQFF.

CDR3 nucleotides: TGTGCCAGCAGTGAACCCGGGACTCGCACAGATACGCAGTATTTT. This sequence encodes CASSEPGTRTDTQYF. This chain uses TRBV25-1 with TRBJ2-3, with D possibly matching TRBD2 (6 bases). This CDR3 spans 15 amino acids. CDR1 is MGHDK, CDR2 SYGVNS, per germline. Trimming took 2 bases from V and 1 from J, leaving 10 bases between them.

V is TRBV18 and J is TRBJ1-5; TRBD1 might be the D (5 bases). The CDR3 sequence is 17 residues long. CDR1 and CDR2 from the germline V gene are KGHSH and LQKENI. V was cut by 2 bases and J by 2 bases, with 16 bases left in between. CDR3 region: CASSPIPMQGGNQPQHF. CDR3 coding DNA: TGTGCCAGCTCACCAATTCCGATGCAGGGTGGCAATCAGCCCCAGCATTTT.

This clone has a handful of counts. V usage is TRBV2 and J usage is TRBJ2-7; D unclear. CDR1 is SNHLY, CDR2 FYNNEI, per germline. This CDR3 contains 12 residues. Between the trimmed V and J ends, which lost 3 bases and 2 bases, there was a span of 5 bases. CDR3 residues: CASSDGAYEQYF. The CDR3 DNA follows: TGTGCCAGCAGTGACGGTGCCTACGAGCAGTACTTC.

This rearrangement joins TRBV19 to TRBJ2-3, with a tentative D call TRBD2 (5 bases). The CDR3 is 14 amino acids. The germline V gene has CDR1 LNHDA and CDR2 SQIVND (reference sequence). V gave up 5 bases and J gave up 2 bases, with 11 bases separating them. The CDR3 DNA sequence: TGTGCCAGTAGTTGGAGGCTATACACAGATACGCAGTATTTT. As protein: CASSWRLYTDTQYF.

V is TRBV2 and J is TRBJ2-2, with D perhaps TRBD2 (6 bases). V lost 7 bases and J 4 bases, leaving 10 bases between the germline ends. The CDR3 has 13 residues. Germline lookup yields CDR1 SNHLY and CDR2 FYNNEI. The CDR3 spells CASTRESTGELFF. Here the CDR3 DNA reads TGTGCCAGCACACGGGAGAGCACCGGGGAGCTGTTTTTT.

The V gene is TRBV6-5, the J gene TRBJ2-5; 14 bases fit TRBD2. Trimming at V came to 6 bases and at J to 6 bases, leaving 6 bases not matched to a gene. The CDR3 spans 15 residues. CDR1 is MNHEY, CDR2 SVGAGI, per germline. CDR3 protein: CASSSGTSGSQTQYF. The CDR3 DNA is TGTGCCAGCAGCTCCGGGACTAGCGGGAGCCAGACCCAGTACTTC.

This chain uses TRBV7-9 with TRBJ2-1; D ambiguous. V was pared by 2 bases and J by 5 bases, with 13 bases between. CDR3 length equals 15 residues. CDR1 is SEHNR, CDR2 FQNEAQ, per germline (reference sequence). CDR3 amino acids: CASSLTNISHNEQFF. CDR3 DNA: TGTGCCAGCAGCTTAACCAATATATCGCACAATGAGCAGTTCTTC.

J is TRBJ1-5 and V is TRBV7-2; 10 bases fit TRBD1. The CDR3 loop spans 18 amino acids. With 1 base clipped from V and 5 bases from J, the junction kept 11 bases outside the gene matches. Looked up from germline, CDR1 is SGHTA and CDR2 is FQGNSA. The CDR3 reads CASSLGGWDRGTDQPQHF. Here the CDR3 DNA reads TGTGCCAGCAGCTTAGGAGGGTGGGACAGGGGAACCGATCAGCCCCAGCATTTT.

The chain couples TRBV14 to TRBJ2-1; D gene unclear. The CDR3 has 14 amino acids. The germline V and J ends were trimmed by 4 bases and 3 bases, with 10 bases remaining between them. Germline-derived CDR1 and CDR2 are SGHDN and FVKESK. The CDR3 DNA is TGTGCCAGCAGCCTTAGGTGGGGCTACAATGAGCAGTTCTTC. As protein: CASSLRWGYNEQFF. The variable domain in full, with the rest retrieved from reference TRBV14 and TRBJ2-1, is EAGVTQFPSHSVIEKGQTVTLRCDPISGHDNLYWYRRVMGKEIKFLLHFVKESKQDESGMPNNRFLAERTGGTYSTLKVQPAELEDSGVYFCASSLRWGYNEQFFGPGTRLTVL.

The rearrangement links TRBV5-4 to TRBJ2-1; 10 bases fit TRBD2. CDR1 is SGHNT, CDR2 YYREEE, per germline (reference sequence). The CDR3 is made up of 15 amino acids. V trimming: 4 bases; J trimming: 0 bases; junction bases outside the gene matches: 1. This CDR3 is CASSPSGSSYNEQFF. The CDR3 DNA is TGTGCCAGCAGCCCTAGCGGGAGCTCCTACAATGAGCAGTTCTTC.

J is TRBJ2-2 and V is TRBV4-2, with D possibly being TRBD2 (6 bases). Germline assignment: CDR1 LGHNA and CDR2 YNFKEQ. The CDR3 consists of 14 residues. V shed 1 base and J shed 7 bases, with 10 bases lying between them. The DNA for the CDR3 is TGTGCCAGCAGCCAAGCGGGGGATGTCGGGGAGCTGTTTTTT. Protein sequence: CASSQAGDVGELFF.

The genes are TRBV4-3 and TRBJ2-2; D not certain. The V end lost 2 bases, the J end lost 5 bases, and 9 bases lay between the germline ends. Germline V gene data show CDR1 as LGHNA and CDR2 as YSLEER. The CDR3 is 14 residues long. The CDR3 protein is CASSQWVGTGELFF. In DNA form, the CDR3 reads TGCGCCAGCAGCCAATGGGTGGGAACCGGGGAGCTGTTTTTT.

The V call is TRBV11-2, the J call TRBJ1-5; D ambiguous. CDR3 length: 14 amino acids. Germline CDR1 SGHAT, CDR2 FQNNGV. Trimming shortened V by 3 bases and J by 5 bases, and 11 bases separated the two germline ends. In DNA form, the CDR3 reads TGTGCCAGCAGCTTCGGAGGGTATTATCAGCCCCAGCATTTT. Amino acid sequence: CASSFGGYYQPQHF. Using reference TRBV11-2 and TRBJ1-5 for the parts outside the CDR3, the full variable domain is EAGVAQSPRYKIIEKRQSVAFWCNPISGHATLYWYQQILGQGPKLLIQFQNNGVVDDSQLPKDRFSAERLKGVDSTLKIQPAKLEDSAVYLCASSFGGYYQPQHFGDGTRLSIL.

The sample holds one count of this clone. The genes are TRBV2 and TRBJ2-3; TRBD2 agrees at 10 bases. The trim removed 8 bases at V and 1 base at J, leaving 0 bases unmatched. Germline CDR1 is SNHLY and CDR2 is FYNNEI. The CDR3 totals 13 residues. This chain's CDR3 is CASGLAGTDTQYF. The CDR3 DNA reads TGTGCCAGCGGACTAGCGGGCACAGATACGCAGTATTTT.

V usage is TRBV9 and J usage is TRBJ1-5, with 7 bases aligning to TRBD1. Germline V gives CDR1 SGDLS, CDR2 YYNGEE. There are 15 residues in the CDR3. Unmatched junction bases numbered 7, after V lost 4 bases and J lost 3 bases. The CDR3 reads CASSLTGADNQPQHF. The DNA for the CDR3 is TGTGCCAGCAGCCTCACAGGGGCGGACAATCAGCCCCAGCATTTT.